This record covers a single TCR beta chain. The antigen is undetermined. Sequenced by immunoSEQ multiplex PCR; TCRdb stores in-frame clones only, minus some. Of roughly 100,000 clones listed, 80% to 90% are singletons. This sample stems from a study of T cell responses to AZD1222 COVID-19 vaccine. Study-level points and caveats: The CD4 TCRs associated with vaccination extended across spike and predominated at 160-218 and 743-854.

Germline CDR1 is LGHNA and CDR2 is YNFKEQ. This CDR3 is built from 19 residues. The J segment lost 4 bases and the V segment lost 0 bases, leaving 15 bases of the junction unmatched. Timing groups of about 4 and about 12 weeks for second doses were pooled. The chain employs TRBV4-2 and TRBJ2-7; 10 bases match TRBD2. Material: peripheral blood, obtained 28 days after the second AZD1222 dose. This sequence originates from an adult who received the AZD1222 COVID-19 vaccine. This CDR3 reads CASSQDLRLAGVRGYEQYF. In DNA form, the CDR3 reads TGTGCCAGCAGCCAAGATCTGCGGCTAGCGGGGGTCCGGGGGTACGAGCAGTACTTC.